Presented here are 12 T cell receptor beta chains from one specimen sequenced in a study of CD8 T cells in Susac syndrome. Random hexamers primed reverse transcription of about 0.45 to 1 ug RNA. TCRdb processed the immunoSEQ multiplex PCR reads anew with MiXCR; each CDR3 protein has one entry. The data contain 180,000 or so distinct CDR3 sequences, about 94% of them singletons. The sample taken for sequencing was CD4+ T cells from PBMCs. These receptors came from a human donor in good health.

This chain uses TRBV29-1 with TRBJ2-1; D gene unclear. V was clipped by 2 bases and J by 0 bases, with 11 bases between them. Germline assignment: CDR1 SQVTM and CDR2 ANQGSEA. This CDR3 has 15 residues. The CDR3 loop reads CSVEWTSSSYNEQFF. CDR3 coding DNA: TGCAGCGTTGAATGGACGTCCAGCTCCTACAATGAGCAGTTCTTC.

This chain connects TRBV29-1 to TRBJ2-7, with D possibly matching TRBD2 (6 bases). CDR3 size: 14 residues. Germline V gene sequence: CDR1 SQVTM, CDR2 ANQGSEA. Deletions cut 4 bases from V and 2 bases from J, with 15 bases between. The CDR3 sequence is CSVVGQGLPYEQYF. The DNA of the CDR3 is TGCAGCGTTGTGGGCCAGGGACTCCCCTACGAGCAGTACTTC.

The chain links TRBV28 to TRBJ2-1; D unclear. V dropped 11 bases and J dropped 6 bases, with 11 bases sitting between them. This CDR3 is 11 amino acids long. The germline CDR1 and CDR2 sequences are MDHEN and SYDVKM. DNA of the CDR3: TGTGCCTCAGCTATCCCCAATGAGCAGTTCTTC. It is translated as CASAIPNEQFF.

The rearrangement uses TRBV4-3 and TRBJ2-5; possible D gene TRBD2, 7 bases. The germline gives CDR1 LGHNA, CDR2 YSLEER. Trimming took 2 bases from V and 5 from J, leaving 18 bases between them. The CDR3 length is 16 residues. The CDR3 loop reads CASSQRRGGGRETQYF. As DNA, the CDR3 is TGCGCCAGCAGCCAACGACGGGGAGGGGGAAGGGAGACCCAGTACTTC.

The CDR3 sequence: CASSLGTLVGEKLFF. The CDR3, as DNA: TGCGCCAGCAGCTTGGGGACACTAGTTGGTGAAAAACTGTTTTTT. The chain recombines TRBV5-1 with TRBJ1-4, with a weak D call TRBD1 (5 bases). The CDR3 runs to 15 residues. Trimming shortened V by 0 bases and J by 7 bases, and 13 bases separated the two germline ends. CDR1 is SGHRS and CDR2 is YFSETQ in the germline V gene. The full variable domain, completed using reference TRBV5-1 and TRBJ1-4, is KAGVTQTPRYLIKTRGQQVTLSCSPISGHRSVSWYQQTPGQGLQFLFEYFSETQRNKGNFPGRFSGRQFSNSRSEMNVSTLELGDSALYLCASSLGTLVGEKLFFGSGTQLSVL.

The rearrangement joins TRBV28 to TRBJ2-2; 7 nucleotides align to TRBD2. CDR3 size: 17 residues. Losses at the gene ends were 8 bases for V and 2 bases for J; bases not matched to a gene: 14. Germline lookup yields CDR1 MDHEN and CDR2 SYDVKM. DNA for the CDR3: TGTGCCAGCCAGATAGGGAGAGTAGCGGGCAACACCGGGGAGCTGTTTTTT. Its translation is CASQIGRVAGNTGELFF.

The V call is TRBV30, the J call TRBJ1-2; unclear D gene. CDR1 is GTSNPN, CDR2 SVGIG, per germline (reference sequence). V lost 0 bases and J 6 bases, leaving 8 bases between the germline ends. The CDR3 is 12 residues long. The CDR3, as DNA: TGTGCCTGGAGTGTACTCCCGGATGGCTACACCTTC. As protein: CAWSVLPDGYTF.

The chain has TRBV29-1 and TRBJ2-1, with TRBD2 matching over 12 bases. The V gene's germline CDR1 is SQVTM and CDR2 ANQGSEA. This CDR3 comprises 13 residues. V shed 6 bases and J 7 bases; nucleotides not matched to a gene: 4. The CDR3 sequence is CSVRTSGNNEQFF. The CDR3 nucleotides read TGCAGCGTCAGGACTAGCGGGAATAATGAGCAGTTCTTC.

The rearrangement joins TRBV15 to TRBJ2-1; D might be TRBD1 or TRBD2, each matching 5 bases. The germline CDR1 and CDR2 sequences are LNHNV and YYDKDF (reference sequence). V lost 7 bases to trimming and J lost 6 bases, with 16 bases between them. The CDR3 covers 14 residues. As DNA, the CDR3 is TGTGCCACCAACCGGGACCCCAGGAGCAATGAGCAGTTCTTC. This codes for CATNRDPRSNEQFF.

The CDR3 bases are TGTGCCAGCAGCCCGCGGGAGAGACTGGGTGGGGCCAACGTCCTGACTTTC. Encoded protein: CASSPRERLGGANVLTF. This chain uses TRBV3-1 with TRBJ2-6; 7 nucleotides agree with TRBD2. Germline V CDR1 and CDR2: LGHDT, YNNKEL (reference sequence). The CDR3 length is 17 residues. V shed 4 bases, J shed 3 bases, and the junction held 9 bases outside the gene matches. Combining the CDR3 with reference TRBV3-1 and TRBJ2-6 gives the whole variable domain DTAVSQTPKYLVTQMGNDKSIKCEQNLGHDTMYWYKQDSKKFLKIMFSYNNKELIINETVPNRFSPKSPDKAHLNLHINSLELGDSAVYFCASSPRERLGGANVLTFGAGSRLTVL.

The V gene is TRBV29-1, the J gene TRBJ2-1; perhaps TRBD1 as D (6 bases). From germline, CDR1 is SQVTM and CDR2 ANQGSEA. The CDR3 is 13 amino acids. The V end was cut by 5 bases, the J end by 3 bases, with 11 bases between. This chain's CDR3 is CSVSGQHYNEQFF. Written as DNA, the CDR3 is TGCAGCGTTTCAGGACAGCACTACAATGAGCAGTTCTTC.

The CDR3 region is CSVGHRTF. CDR3 in DNA: TGCAGCGTAGGGCATCGGACCTTC. The rearrangement joins TRBV29-1 to TRBJ1-2; unclear D gene. Trimming shortened V by 6 bases and J by 14 bases, and 10 bases separated the two germline ends. Germline CDR1 is SQVTM and CDR2 is ANQGSEA. The CDR3 spans 8 residues.